This T cell receptor beta chain was captured in a study of T cells in Graves' hyperthyroidism and ophthalmopathy. When ophthalmopathy did not progress within 18 months, Graves' hyperthyroidism was considered stable. Regarding the study as a whole: Most clonotypes expanded in thyroid above 0.001 were likewise present in blood. Ophthalmopathy cases were set apart from stable hyperthyroidism by a 13 V-J model.

In the case of this clonotype: What it binds is not known. This may be a read error: a much more frequent sequence differs by one nucleotide.

Per germline, CDR1 MDHEN and CDR2 SYDVKM. V lost 3 bases and J lost 12; bases outside the gene matches: 7. CDR3 size: 14 residues. There were TCR beta CDR3 regions amplified from RNA transcripts. Primed by the HTBI set, a first-round RT-PCR was run on the TCR CDR3. One entry per CDR3 protein, called by TCRdb with MiXCR from the multiplex PCR reads. The sample has about 420,000 distinct CDR3 sequences, roughly 15% seen once. This chain joins TRBV28 and TRBJ1-6; 8 nucleotides match TRBD1. This TCR was recovered from a woman younger than 30 with Graves' hyperthyroidism. Material: blood. The CDR3 protein is CASSLPGGVLPLHF. CDR3 DNA sequence: TGTGCCAGCAGTTTGCCAGGGGGCGTCTTACCCCTCCACTTT.